The 27 T cell receptor beta chains below come from one sample, sequenced in a study of blood T cell repertoires in COVID-19. TCRdb's copy holds only in-frame clones and misses some; the assay was immunoSEQ multiplex PCR. The sample shows 45,000 to 60,000 clones, about 86% of them seen only once. The sequenced sample consisted of peripheral blood. Source of these receptors: a man older than 75 with COVID-19, enrolled during active disease.

J is TRBJ2-1 and V is TRBV15, with 15 bases matching TRBD2. V shed 0 bases, J shed 12 bases, and the junction held 6 bases outside the gene matches. Looked up from germline, CDR1 is LNHNV and CDR2 is YYDKDF (reference sequence). CDR3 length: 16 amino acids. In DNA, the CDR3 is TGTGCCACCAGCAGAGATCTCGGACTAGCGGGGGGGCGGCAGTTCTTC. This codes for CATSRDLGLAGGRQFF.

The rearrangement links TRBV7-9 to TRBJ2-5; perhaps TRBD2 as D (6 bases). The germline V gene has CDR1 SEHNR and CDR2 FQNEAQ (reference sequence). The CDR3 contains 16 residues. Deletions cut 5 bases from V and 5 bases from J, with 21 bases between. The CDR3 bases are TGTGCCAGCAGCCGGCCGGGTGGGGGGTCGGAGGAGACCCAGTACTTC. It yields the protein CASSRPGGGSEETQYF. Full variable domain (remainder filled in from reference TRBV7-9 and TRBJ2-5): DTGVSQNPRHKITKRGQNVTFRCDPISEHNRLYWYRQTLGQGPEFLTYFQNEAQLEKSRLLSDRFSAERPKGSFSTLEIQRTEQGDSAMYLCASSRPGGGSEETQYFGPGTRLLVL.

The V gene is TRBV18, the J gene TRBJ2-7; no reliable D call. This CDR3 has 14 residues. CDR1 is KGHSH and CDR2 is LQKENI in the germline V gene. Trimming removed 0 bases from V and 1 base from J, with 7 bases in between. CDR3 bases: TGTGCCAGCTCACCACCAACAAAGTCCTACGAGCAGTACTTC. Protein product: CASSPPTKSYEQYF.

This chain uses TRBV9 with TRBJ2-5, with 8 nucleotides matching TRBD2. The CDR3 has 16 residues. Germline V lookup: CDR1 SGDLS, CDR2 YYNGEE. V shed 1 base and J 5 bases; nucleotides not matched to a gene: 10. DNA for the CDR3: TGTGCCAGCAGCGTATCCGGGGGGGTGGTAGGCGAGACCCAGTACTTC. Protein product: CASSVSGGVVGETQYF.

V is TRBV5-1 and J is TRBJ1-5, with 7 nucleotides matching TRBD1. CDR3 size: 13 residues. Germline V lookup: CDR1 SGHRS, CDR2 YFSETQ. J was trimmed by 8 bases and V by 0 bases; bases with no gene match: 2. CDR3 coding DNA: TGCGCCAGCAGCTTGGGACAGGGAAAGCCCCAGCATTTT. It translates to CASSLGQGKPQHF.

This clone was counted only a few times. The V gene is TRBV7-9, the J gene TRBJ1-4; D perhaps matches TRBD1 (6 bases). V was pared by 5 bases and J by 7 bases, with 14 bases between. This CDR3 is 14 amino acids long. Germline values: CDR1 SEHNR, CDR2 FQNEAQ (reference sequence). Written as DNA, the CDR3 is TGTGCCAGCAGCATCAGGGGAAACGGTGAAAAACTGTTTTTT. Residues: CASSIRGNGEKLFF.

CDR3 bases: TGCAGTGCTAGTGACCGCTCCCCTGGCGAGACCCAGTACTTC. This sequence encodes CSASDRSPGETQYF. The chain uses TRBV20-1 and TRBJ2-5; D remains ambiguous. The germline gives CDR1 DFQATT, CDR2 SNEGSKA (reference sequence). This CDR3 has 14 amino acids. With 3 bases removed from V and 5 bases from J, the gap between germline ends came to 16 bases.

V gene TRBV5-1 combines with J gene TRBJ2-3; D remains ambiguous. Trimming pared 3 bases from V and 0 bases from J, leaving 5 bases between. Germline V lookup: CDR1 SGHRS, CDR2 YFSETQ. The CDR3 consists of 13 residues. Here the CDR3 DNA reads TGCGCCAGCAGCTCCCAAAGCACAGATACGCAGTATTTT. This encodes CASSSQSTDTQYF.

The chain couples TRBV24-1 to TRBJ1-1; a possible D gene is TRBD1 (6 bases). The CDR3 covers 15 residues. V was shortened by 3 bases and J by 4 bases, with 14 bases between the two germline ends. Germline CDR1 KGHDR, CDR2 SFDVKD. Here the CDR3 reads CATSDPTTGTTEAFF. CDR3 nucleotide sequence: TGTGCCACCAGTGATCCAACCACAGGGACCACTGAAGCTTTCTTT.

The chain combines TRBV7-6 with TRBJ1-3; no clear D. V was cut by 5 bases and J by 0 bases, with 17 bases left in between. The CDR3 consists of 17 residues. CDR1 is SGHVS, CDR2 FNYEAQ, per germline. CDR3 amino acids: CASSHSSRAASGNTIYF. DNA of the CDR3: TGTGCCAGCAGCCACTCGAGCCGAGCGGCCTCTGGAAACACCATATATTTT.

Here the CDR3 reads CASSSYTDTQYF. The CDR3 nucleotides are TGTGCCAGCAGCTCCTACACAGATACGCAGTATTTT. The chain carries TRBV11-2 and TRBJ2-3, with D unresolved. The CDR3 has 12 amino acids. The germline V gene encodes CDR1 SGHAT and CDR2 FQNNGV. V lost 4 bases and J 2 bases, leaving 4 bases between the germline ends.

The rearrangement uses TRBV4-3 and TRBJ2-1; possibly TRBD1 for D (6 bases). The CDR3 contains 16 residues. V was pared by 4 bases and J by 0 bases, with 13 bases between. CDR1 and CDR2 (germline): LGHNA, YSLEER. The CDR3 sequence: CASSRIGGSSYNEQFF. The CDR3 DNA is TGCGCCAGCAGCCGTATAGGGGGAAGCTCCTACAATGAGCAGTTCTTC.

This clone was seen more than once but under ten times. The CDR3 spells CASSLGQGGELFF. The CDR3 coding sequence is TGCGCCAGCAGCTTAGGACAGGGTGGGGAGCTGTTTTTT. The chain joins TRBV5-1 to TRBJ2-2; 8 nucleotides align to TRBD1. CDR3 length: 13 amino acids. The V segment lost 2 bases and the J segment 8 bases; nucleotides outside the gene matches: 2. Looked up from germline, CDR1 is SGHRS and CDR2 is YFSETQ.

This clone was seen a few times. The chain joins TRBV5-5 to TRBJ1-1; D may be TRBD1 (6 bases). The germline V gene has CDR1 SGHKS and CDR2 YYEKEE (reference sequence). This CDR3 contains 15 residues. Trimming cost V 4 bases and J 1 base, with 14 bases left between them. CDR3 nucleotide sequence: TGTGCCAGCAGCGCCGGGCGACAGGAGAACACTGAAGCTTTCTTT. Protein product: CASSAGRQENTEAFF.

The chain links TRBV28 to TRBJ2-5; a weak D match, TRBD2 (6 bases). The CDR3 contains 16 residues. CDR1 is MDHEN, CDR2 SYDVKM, per germline. V lost 2 bases and J 4 bases, leaving 17 bases between the germline ends. CDR3 region: CASSLIPRGGVETQYF. The CDR3 DNA reads TGTGCCAGCAGTTTAATCCCGCGGGGCGGGGTAGAGACCCAGTACTTC.

J is TRBJ1-2 and V is TRBV2, with 9 bases identical to TRBD1. This CDR3 is built from 13 residues. V dropped 5 bases and J dropped 6; count of bases not matched to a gene: 4. Germline V gives CDR1 SNHLY, CDR2 FYNNEI. CDR3 protein: CASSSGQGHGYTF. The CDR3 DNA reads as TGTGCCAGCAGTTCGGGACAGGGACATGGCTACACCTTC.

This clone was observed a few times. The chain joins TRBV2 to TRBJ1-2, with D possibly TRBD1 on 6 matching bases. The CDR3 has 13 residues. The germline V gene encodes CDR1 SNHLY and CDR2 FYNNEI. V was pared by 2 bases and J by 3 bases, with 7 bases between. CDR3 nucleotides: TGTGCCAGCAGTGAAAACAGGGACTATGGCTACACCTTC. Its translation is CASSENRDYGYTF.

The rearrangement joins TRBV15 to TRBJ2-6; no clear D gene. Germline CDR1 reads LNHNV; CDR2 reads YYDKDF (reference sequence). V lost 2 bases and J lost 1, with 9 bases in between. The CDR3 covers 16 residues. CDR3 coding DNA: TGTGCCACCAGCAGACCCACCTATTCTGGGGCCAACGTCCTGACTTTC. Encoded protein: CATSRPTYSGANVLTF.

The chain is built from TRBV2 and TRBJ1-5; 9 bases line up with TRBD1. The CDR3 loop spans 14 amino acids. Germline trimming cut 8 bases from V and 5 bases from J; bases unmatched to any gene: 7. Per germline, CDR1 SNHLY and CDR2 FYNNEI. Written as DNA, the CDR3 is TGTGCCAGCGCTACAGGGGGCTCAGATCAGCCCCAGCATTTT. It translates to CASATGGSDQPQHF.

The rearrangement links TRBV28 to TRBJ2-3; 9 bases line up with TRBD2. Germline lookup yields CDR1 MDHEN and CDR2 SYDVKM. The ends lost 5 bases at V and 3 bases at J; junction bases unmatched: 6. The CDR3 covers 15 residues. The CDR3 DNA sequence: TGTGCCAGCAGTACAAGCGGGGGGAGGACAGATACGCAGTATTTT. Translated: CASSTSGGRTDTQYF.

This clone was detected a few times. The chain has TRBV29-1 and TRBJ2-7; TRBD1 matches 9 bases. The CDR3 contains 21 residues. Germline V lookup: CDR1 SQVTM, CDR2 ANQGSEA. V lost 0 bases to trimming and J lost 3 bases; unmatched junction nucleotides: 24. The DNA of the CDR3 is TGCAGCGTTGAAGATAAGGCCGCCGGGACAGGGAGAAATAAAGGGGGCTACGAGCAGTACTTC. It translates to CSVEDKAAGTGRNKGGYEQYF.

The chain links TRBV27 to TRBJ2-3; 8 nucleotides match TRBD1. The germline CDR1 and CDR2 sequences are MNHEY and SMNVEV (reference sequence). The CDR3 is 15 amino acids. Trimming took 2 bases from V and 4 from J; bases not matched to a gene: 5. For the CDR3, the DNA is TGTGCCAGCAGTTTAGTGACAGGGGTTCCAGATACGCAGTATTTT. Protein sequence: CASSLVTGVPDTQYF.

The chain recombines TRBV7-9 with TRBJ1-4; 8 nucleotides align to TRBD1. The junction had 11 bases not matched to a gene; V was cut back by 3 bases and J by 8 bases. The germline CDR1 and CDR2 sequences are SEHNR and FQNEAQ (reference sequence). The CDR3 loop spans 16 amino acids. CDR3 in DNA: TGTGCCAGCAGCTTCCCAAAGCAGGGGGCAGGAGAAAAACTGTTTTTT. This codes for CASSFPKQGAGEKLFF.

As to this clone: Lacking the conserved final phenylalanine or tryptophan, this CDR3 likely reflects a read error. The limits of the CDR3 on the DNA are not certain, so only TCRdb's listed CDR3 is given. This chain connects TRBV29-1 to TRBJ1-4; the D call of TRBD1 is as the table states it, not checked on the DNA. CDR1 and CDR2 (germline): SQVTM, ANQGSEA. The CDR3 length equals 10 residues, ends included. The CDR3 loop is CSVDRQGPGG.

The V call is TRBV20-1, the J call TRBJ1-1; D unresolved. Per germline, CDR1 DFQATT and CDR2 SNEGSKA (reference sequence). The CDR3 extends over 16 amino acids. Trimming removed 3 bases at V and 1 base at J, with 18 bases between. The CDR3 coding sequence is TGCAGTGCTAGTCCCCCCTACCGCATCGGGAACACTGAAGCTTTCTTT. Its translation: CSASPPYRIGNTEAFF.

The V and J genes are TRBV7-9 and TRBJ1-5; TRBD1 might be the D (5 bases). The V gene's germline CDR1 is SEHNR and CDR2 FQNEAQ (reference sequence). Trimming shortened V by 5 bases and J by 4 bases, and 9 bases separated the two germline ends. The CDR3 covers 13 residues. CDR3 protein: CASSHDRNQPQHF. The CDR3 DNA reads TGTGCCAGCAGCCATGACAGAAATCAGCCCCAGCATTTT.

The gene calls are TRBV9 and TRBJ2-1; D call uncertain. The CDR3 extends over 13 amino acids. Between the trimmed V and J ends, which lost 4 bases and 2 bases, there was a span of 7 bases. Germline CDR1 reads SGDLS; CDR2 reads YYNGEE. The CDR3 DNA sequence: TGTGCCAGCAGCACGGTCCCCTACAATGAGCAGTTCTTC. Its translation: CASSTVPYNEQFF.